The 32 T cell receptor beta chains in this list originate from one sample, sequenced in a study of T cell responses to AZD1222 COVID-19 vaccine. The data were produced by immunoSEQ multiplex PCR, yet TCRdb's version contains in-frame clones alone and is incomplete. The sample holds about 130,000 clones, about 89% seen once. The specimen was peripheral blood, collected on day 0 of AZD1222 vaccination. These receptors were taken from an adult in good health.

This clone was counted a single time. The chain is built from TRBV30 and TRBJ1-4, with 8 bases matching TRBD1. The CDR3 extends over 14 amino acids. V shed 4 bases and J 7 bases; nucleotides not matched to a gene: 8. Germline CDR1 and CDR2: GTSNPN and SVGIG (reference sequence). CDR3 region: CAWKGTGSSEKLFF. CDR3 coding DNA: TGTGCCTGGAAGGGGACAGGTTCGTCTGAAAAACTGTTTTTT.

Of note for this clone: This sample also contains other DNA sequences that code for the same CDR3. The gene calls are TRBV6-5 and TRBJ1-5; D remains unclear. The CDR3 is made up of 13 amino acids. CDR1 is MNHEY, CDR2 SVGAGI, per germline. Trimming stripped 4 bases from V and 0 bases from J, with 4 bases between. The CDR3 coding sequence is TGTGCCAGCAGTTCATATAGCAATCAGCCCCAGCATTTT. Translated: CASSSYSNQPQHF.

The V and J genes are TRBV18 and TRBJ2-3, with 7 bases that match TRBD1. This CDR3 comprises 13 residues. Germline assignment: CDR1 KGHSH and CDR2 LQKENI. V lost 6 bases, J lost 4 bases, and 4 bases stayed unmatched. The CDR3 DNA reads as TGTGCCAGCTCTTTGACAGGGCCAGATACGCAGTATTTT. Its protein product is CASSLTGPDTQYF.

The sample holds one count of this clone. This rearrangement joins TRBV18 to TRBJ1-5, with 9 bases that match TRBD1. This CDR3 comprises 16 residues. The junction had 8 bases not matched to a gene; V was cut back by 1 base and J by 7 bases. From germline, CDR1 is KGHSH and CDR2 LQKENI. The CDR3 loop reads CASSPREDRGIQPQHF. DNA for the CDR3: TGTGCCAGCTCACCACGGGAGGACAGGGGCATACAGCCCCAGCATTTT.

The gene calls are TRBV5-6 and TRBJ1-3; TRBD1 matches 11 bases. J gave up 1 base and V 4 bases, and 10 bases lay outside the gene matches. Germline V CDR1 and CDR2: SGHDT, YYEEEE. CDR3 length equals 18 residues. The CDR3 DNA follows: TGTGCCAGCAGCCTAGGACAGGGGGCCGCTTTATCTGGAAACACCATATATTTT. Amino acid sequence: CASSLGQGAALSGNTIYF.

This chain joins TRBV15 and TRBJ2-2; 7 nucleotides match TRBD2. The CDR3 runs to 16 residues. The V segment lost 0 bases and the J segment 3 bases; nucleotides outside the gene matches: 4. CDR1 is LNHNV, CDR2 YYDKDF, per germline (reference sequence). The CDR3 spells CATSRDPGGDTGELFF. In DNA form, the CDR3 reads TGTGCCACCAGCAGAGATCCGGGGGGAGACACCGGGGAGCTGTTTTTT.

As DNA, the CDR3 is TGTGCCAGCAGCCAAGTAGATAATGGCTACACCTTC. Translating it yields CASSQVDNGYTF. The V and J genes are TRBV3-1 (or the pseudogene TRBV3-2) and TRBJ1-2; D gene unclear. This CDR3 region has 12 residues. Germline loops: CDR1 LGHDT, CDR2 YNNKEL (reference sequence). Trimming left V 1 base short and J 6 bases short, with 6 bases between.

This rearrangement joins TRBV28 to TRBJ1-2, with D maybe TRBD1 (6 bases). The CDR3 totals 14 residues. V was shortened by 8 bases and J by 8 bases, with 21 bases between the two germline ends. From germline, CDR1 is MDHEN and CDR2 SYDVKM. The CDR3 protein is CASSKGGVSFGYTF. The CDR3 DNA reads TGTGCCAGCTCGAAAGGGGGGGTTTCATTCGGCTACACCTTC.

This clone appeared once. The chain is built from TRBV7-9 and TRBJ1-1; D gene uncertain. Germline V CDR1 and CDR2: SEHNR, FQNEAQ (reference sequence). V lost 2 bases and J lost 1, with 2 bases in between. The CDR3 covers 12 residues. The CDR3 bases are TGTGCCAGCAGCTTAAAGAACACTGAAGCTTTCTTT. It translates to CASSLKNTEAFF.

The chain recombines TRBV20-1 with TRBJ1-1; 11 bases line up with TRBD1. The CDR3 spans 10 residues. V gave up 8 bases and J gave up 11 bases; unmatched junction bases: 4. Germline CDR1 is DFQATT and CDR2 is SNEGSKA (reference sequence). CDR3 amino acids: CSTGQGAAFF. The CDR3 DNA reads as TGCAGTACAGGACAGGGGGCGGCTTTCTTT.

The gene calls are TRBV3-1 (or the pseudogene TRBV3-2) and TRBJ1-6; D gene unclear. The CDR3 covers 15 residues. V was shortened by 1 base and J by 10 bases, with 14 bases between the two germline ends. CDR1 is LGHDT and CDR2 is YNNKEL in the germline V gene (reference sequence). CDR3 bases: TGTGCCAGCAGCCAAGCCCGGACGTTCAGCTCACCCCTCCACTTT. This codes for CASSQARTFSSPLHF.

The chain carries TRBV11-2 and TRBJ1-4; maybe TRBD1 (6 bases). Germline CDR1 SGHAT, CDR2 FQNNGV. V was shortened by 1 base and J by 7 bases, with 13 bases between the two germline ends. The length of the CDR3 is 15 residues. The CDR3 here is CASSLVGARSEKLFF. The DNA for the CDR3 is TGTGCCAGCAGCTTAGTGGGGGCGCGGAGTGAAAAACTGTTTTTT.

The chain joins TRBV4-1 to TRBJ2-7; 7 bases agree with TRBD1. The CDR3 sequence is 17 residues long. The V and J ends lost 4 bases and 5 bases, in that order; junction bases with no gene match: 17. Germline V gives CDR1 MGHRA, CDR2 YSYEKL. CDR3 DNA sequence: TGCGCCAGCAGCCTGGGAAGACAGGGCTCCTTAGTGGACGAGCAGTACTTC. Translating gives CASSLGRQGSLVDEQYF.

The rearrangement links TRBV6-2 or TRBV6-3 to TRBJ1-1; D ambiguous. Germline lookup yields CDR1 MNHEY and CDR2 SVGEGT. CDR3 size: 16 residues. Trimming stripped 0 bases from V and 0 bases from J, with 11 bases between. The CDR3, as DNA: TGTGCCAGCAGTTACTCGAGCGGACTCATGAACACTGAAGCTTTCTTT. Translating it yields CASSYSSGLMNTEAFF.

The V call is TRBV5-4, the J call TRBJ2-5; D possibly matches TRBD1 or TRBD2 (6 bases each). From germline, CDR1 is SGHNT and CDR2 YYREEE (reference sequence). This CDR3 spans 15 amino acids. Deletions cut 0 bases from V and 2 bases from J, with 11 bases between. The CDR3 protein is CASSLGGRGQETQYF. In nucleotides, the CDR3 is TGTGCCAGCAGCTTGGGGGGGCGGGGTCAAGAGACCCAGTACTTC.

CDR3 sequence: CASSSDLNYGYTF. As DNA, the CDR3 is TGTGCCAGCAGCTCTGATCTGAACTATGGCTACACCTTC. The rearrangement joins TRBV7-9 to TRBJ1-2; unclear D gene. This CDR3 has 13 amino acids. The V end lost 4 bases, the J end lost 2 bases, and 8 bases lay between the germline ends. Germline values: CDR1 SEHNR, CDR2 FQNEAQ (reference sequence).

This clone was seen a few times. The CDR3 DNA reads as TGTGCCAGCAGCTCCCGAAGACAGGGGGGATACAATGAGCAGTTCTTC. Amino acids: CASSSRRQGGYNEQFF. The chain is built from TRBV7-2 and TRBJ2-1; 9 bases agree with TRBD1. Germline trimming cut 4 bases from V and 4 bases from J; bases unmatched to any gene: 8. The germline V gene has CDR1 SGHTA and CDR2 FQGNSA. CDR3 length: 16 residues.

The chain combines TRBV3-1 (or the pseudogene TRBV3-2) with TRBJ1-2; the D gene is possibly TRBD1 (6 bases). Looked up from germline, CDR1 is LGHDT and CDR2 is YNNKEL (reference sequence). The CDR3 sequence is 15 residues long. V was cut by 4 bases and J by 5 bases, with 17 bases left in between. CDR3 sequence (DNA): TGTGCCAGCAGCCTATCTCTCGGGACACCTTATGGCTACACCTTC. This gives the protein CASSLSLGTPYGYTF.

The chain joins TRBV4-1 to TRBJ2-5; D may be TRBD1 or TRBD2 (6 bases each). V lost 0 bases and J 5 bases, leaving 13 bases between the germline ends. There are 15 residues in the CDR3. The V gene's germline CDR1 is MGHRA and CDR2 YSYEKL. In nucleotides, the CDR3 is TGCGCCAGCAGCCAAGATCCGGGGGCCTGGGAGACCCAGTACTTC. Translated, it gives CASSQDPGAWETQYF.

This chain connects TRBV28 to TRBJ2-2; TRBD1 aligns across 7 bases. The germline V gene encodes CDR1 MDHEN and CDR2 SYDVKM. V shed 6 bases, J shed 7 bases, and the junction held 8 bases outside the gene matches. The CDR3 sequence is 14 residues long. The CDR3 sequence: CASRRQGRIGELFF. Written as DNA, the CDR3 is TGTGCCAGCAGAAGACAGGGAAGGATCGGGGAGCTGTTTTTT.

The chain employs TRBV2 and TRBJ1-2; D call uncertain. Looked up from germline, CDR1 is SNHLY and CDR2 is FYNNEI. V shed 7 bases and J shed 5 bases, with 11 bases lying between them. This CDR3 has 12 amino acids. The CDR3 DNA reads TGTGCCAGCAACGCCCAAAGATATGGCTACACCTTC. Translated: CASNAQRYGYTF.

The V call is TRBV5-1, the J call TRBJ1-5, with D uncertain. Per germline, CDR1 SGHRS and CDR2 YFSETQ. Between the trimmed V and J ends, which lost 1 base and 5 bases, there was a span of 7 bases. The CDR3 runs to 13 residues. The CDR3 DNA reads TGCGCCAGCAGCTTGAATATTGATCAGCCCCAGCATTTT. Its protein is CASSLNIDQPQHF.

The V and J genes are TRBV12-3 or TRBV12-4 and TRBJ1-6, with no clear D. CDR3 length equals 13 residues. V gave up 5 bases and J gave up 7 bases, with 9 bases separating them. The CDR3 sequence is CASSDDFNSPLHF. The CDR3 DNA reads TGTGCCAGCAGTGACGATTTCAATTCACCCCTCCACTTT.

This chain connects TRBV6-2 or TRBV6-3 to TRBJ1-4; TRBD1 agrees at 7 bases. V dropped 6 bases and J dropped 8; count of bases not matched to a gene: 15. The CDR3 is 16 residues long. Per germline, CDR1 MNHEY and CDR2 SVGEGT. CDR3 DNA: TGTGCCAGCAGCTCCCGCTTGGACAGGAGAATAGAAAAACTGTTTTTT. Translating it yields CASSSRLDRRIEKLFF.

The chain employs TRBV7-9 and TRBJ2-7; D might be TRBD2 (5 bases). Germline loops: CDR1 SEHNR, CDR2 FQNEAQ (reference sequence). There are 15 residues in the CDR3. Trimming pared 1 base from V and 1 base from J, leaving 11 bases between. DNA for the CDR3: TGTGCCAGCAGCTTAGGGGTAGGACTTTCCTACGAGCAGTACTTC. Translation: CASSLGVGLSYEQYF.

The chain couples TRBV30 to TRBJ1-2; D call uncertain. V lost 5 bases and J 2 bases, leaving 12 bases between the germline ends. CDR3 length: 13 residues. Germline CDR1 and CDR2: GTSNPN and SVGIG (reference sequence). The CDR3 nucleotides read TGTGCCTGGGGGAAAGCGGAGAACTATGGCTACACCTTC. Translated, it gives CAWGKAENYGYTF.

V is TRBV18 and J is TRBJ1-6; perhaps TRBD1 as D (6 bases). Germline CDR1 and CDR2: KGHSH and LQKENI. The V end was cut by 4 bases, the J end by 9 bases, with 16 bases between. The CDR3 is 15 residues long. The CDR3 sequence is CASSQGNRVFSPLHF. The CDR3, as DNA: TGTGCCAGCTCACAAGGGAACAGGGTTTTTTCACCCCTCCACTTT.

The chain joins TRBV9 to TRBJ2-5; 9 bases agree with TRBD1. The trim removed 0 bases at V and 7 bases at J, leaving 13 bases unmatched. Per germline, CDR1 SGDLS and CDR2 YYNGEE. The CDR3 is made up of 17 amino acids. CDR3 in amino acids: CASSVAFQDRGGGTQYF. As DNA, the CDR3 is TGTGCCAGCAGCGTAGCGTTTCAGGACAGGGGTGGTGGGACCCAGTACTTC. Together with reference TRBV9 and TRBJ2-5, the CDR3 gives the full variable domain: DSGVTQTPKHLITATGQRVTLRCSPRSGDLSVYWYQQSLDQGLQFLIQYYNGEERAKGNILERFSAQQFPDLHSELNLSSLELGDSALYFCASSVAFQDRGGGTQYFGPGTRLLVL.

The rearrangement links TRBV7-9 to TRBJ2-1, with D maybe TRBD2 (6 bases). Germline V CDR1 and CDR2: SEHNR, FQNEAQ (reference sequence). Trimming shortened V by 7 bases and J by 7 bases, and 11 bases separated the two germline ends. The CDR3 is made up of 12 amino acids. The CDR3 is CASIPAGNEQFF. The CDR3 DNA follows: TGTGCCAGCATTCCGGCGGGGAATGAGCAGTTCTTC.

The chain joins TRBV3-1 (or the pseudogene TRBV3-2) to TRBJ1-2, with D possibly being TRBD1 (5 bases). Germline assignment: CDR1 LGHDT and CDR2 YNNKEL (reference sequence). CDR3 length: 16 residues. Trimming cost V 0 bases and J 5 bases, with 16 bases left between them. The CDR3 region has the DNA TGTGCCAGCAGCCAAGAGGGACGGGCCCGTGAATATGGCTACACCTTC. It is translated as CASSQEGRAREYGYTF.

V and J are TRBV29-1 and TRBJ1-1, with D uncertain. Germline V gene lookup returns CDR1 SQVTM and CDR2 ANQGSEA. Trimming took off 4 bases at V and 6 bases at J, with 9 bases between the two ends. CDR3 length equals 11 residues. CDR3 residues: CSVVQFPEAFF. CDR3 DNA: TGCAGCGTTGTCCAGTTCCCTGAAGCTTTCTTT.

The rearrangement uses TRBV2 and TRBJ1-5; D gene unclear. V was pared by 5 bases and J by 3 bases, with 8 bases between. The CDR3 length is 13 residues. Germline CDR1 SNHLY, CDR2 FYNNEI. Written as DNA, the CDR3 is TGTGCCAGCAGTACTGACTCCAATCAGCCCCAGCATTTT. Its protein is CASSTDSNQPQHF.